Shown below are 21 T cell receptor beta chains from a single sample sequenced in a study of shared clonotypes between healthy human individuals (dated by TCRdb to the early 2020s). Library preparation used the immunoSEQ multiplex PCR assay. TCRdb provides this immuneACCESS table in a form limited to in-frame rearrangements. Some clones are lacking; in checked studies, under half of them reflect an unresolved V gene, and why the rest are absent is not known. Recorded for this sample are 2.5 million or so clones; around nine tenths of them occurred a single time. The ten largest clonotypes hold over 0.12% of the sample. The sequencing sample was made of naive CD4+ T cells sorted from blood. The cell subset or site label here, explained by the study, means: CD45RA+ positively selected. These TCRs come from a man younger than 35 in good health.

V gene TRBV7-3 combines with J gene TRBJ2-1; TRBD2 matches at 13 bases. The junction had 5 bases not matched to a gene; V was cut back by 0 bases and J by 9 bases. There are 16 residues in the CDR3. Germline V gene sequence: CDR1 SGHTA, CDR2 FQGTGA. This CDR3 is CASSLTRLAGGGEQFF. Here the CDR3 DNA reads TGTGCCAGCAGCTTAACGCGACTAGCGGGGGGAGGTGAGCAGTTCTTC.

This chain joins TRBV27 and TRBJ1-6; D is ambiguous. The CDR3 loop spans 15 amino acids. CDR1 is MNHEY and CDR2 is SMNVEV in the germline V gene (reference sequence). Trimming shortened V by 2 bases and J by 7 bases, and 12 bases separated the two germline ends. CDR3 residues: CASSLLAPENSPLHF. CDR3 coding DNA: TGTGCCAGCAGTTTACTGGCCCCTGAGAATTCACCCCTCCACTTT.

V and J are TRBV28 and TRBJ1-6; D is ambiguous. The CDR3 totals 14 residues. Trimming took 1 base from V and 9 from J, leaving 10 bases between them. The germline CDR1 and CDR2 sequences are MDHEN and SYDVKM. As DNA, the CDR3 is TGTGCCAGCAGTTTATCTTCCGGGTTTTCACCCCTCCACTTT. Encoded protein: CASSLSSGFSPLHF.

CDR3 loop: CASSLALGGDEQFF. CDR3 sequence (DNA): TGCGCCAGCAGCTTGGCCTTGGGGGGCGATGAGCAGTTCTTC. The chain employs TRBV5-1 and TRBJ2-1; D may match TRBD1 or TRBD2 (6 bases each). The germline gives CDR1 SGHRS, CDR2 YFSETQ. The CDR3 spans 14 residues. Deletions cut 0 bases from V and 8 bases from J, with 12 bases between.

The CDR3 bases are TGTGCCTGGAGTCCCCCGGGCCCCGGAAATCAGCCCCAGCATTTT. As protein: CAWSPPGPGNQPQHF. The chain is built from TRBV30 and TRBJ1-5; D ambiguous. V was shortened by 2 bases and J by 4 bases, with 15 bases between the two germline ends. The V gene's germline CDR1 is GTSNPN and CDR2 SVGIG (reference sequence). CDR3 length: 15 amino acids.

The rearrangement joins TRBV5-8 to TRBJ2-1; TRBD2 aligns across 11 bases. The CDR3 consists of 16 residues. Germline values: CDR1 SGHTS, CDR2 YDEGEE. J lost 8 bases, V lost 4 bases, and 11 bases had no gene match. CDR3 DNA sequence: TGTGCCAGCAGCAGAATTAGCGGGGGGGCCTTTCATGAGCAGTTCTTC. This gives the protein CASSRISGGAFHEQFF.

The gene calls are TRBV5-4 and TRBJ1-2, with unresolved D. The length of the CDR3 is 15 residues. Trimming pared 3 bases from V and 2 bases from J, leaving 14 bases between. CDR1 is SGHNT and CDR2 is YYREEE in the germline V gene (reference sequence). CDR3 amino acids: CASSSILVPNYGYTF. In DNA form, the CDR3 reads TGTGCCAGCAGCTCTATACTAGTCCCCAACTATGGCTACACCTTC.

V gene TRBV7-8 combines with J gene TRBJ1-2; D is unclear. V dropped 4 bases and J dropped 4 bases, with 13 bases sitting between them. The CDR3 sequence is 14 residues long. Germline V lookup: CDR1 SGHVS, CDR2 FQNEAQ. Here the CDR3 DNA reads TGTGCCAGCAGCTCCAAACCCGGAGGCTATGGCTACACCTTC. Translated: CASSSKPGGYGYTF.

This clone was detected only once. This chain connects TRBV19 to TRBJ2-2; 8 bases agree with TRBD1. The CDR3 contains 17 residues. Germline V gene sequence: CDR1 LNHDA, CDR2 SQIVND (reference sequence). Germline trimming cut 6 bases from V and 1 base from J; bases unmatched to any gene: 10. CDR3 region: CASRSPRTGRNTGELFF. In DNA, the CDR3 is TGTGCCAGTAGATCGCCGCGGACAGGGAGGAACACCGGGGAGCTGTTTTTT.

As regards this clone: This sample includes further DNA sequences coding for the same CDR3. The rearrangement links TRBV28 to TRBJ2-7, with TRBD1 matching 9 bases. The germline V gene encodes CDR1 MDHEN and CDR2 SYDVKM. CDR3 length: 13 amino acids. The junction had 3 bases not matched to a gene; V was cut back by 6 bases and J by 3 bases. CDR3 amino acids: CASSRDRVYEQYF. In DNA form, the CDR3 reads TGTGCCAGCAGCAGGGACAGGGTCTACGAGCAGTACTTC.

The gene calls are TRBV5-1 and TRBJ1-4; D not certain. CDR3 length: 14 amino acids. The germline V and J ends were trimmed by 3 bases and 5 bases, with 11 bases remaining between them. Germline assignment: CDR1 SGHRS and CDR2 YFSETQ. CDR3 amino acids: CASSSRPTNEKLFF. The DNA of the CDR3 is TGCGCCAGCAGCTCCAGACCCACGAATGAAAAACTGTTTTTT.

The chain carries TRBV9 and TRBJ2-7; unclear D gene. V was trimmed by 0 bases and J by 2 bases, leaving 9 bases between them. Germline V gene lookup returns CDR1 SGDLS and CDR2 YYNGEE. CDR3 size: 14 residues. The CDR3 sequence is CASSVDHSTYEQYF. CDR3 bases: TGTGCCAGCAGCGTAGACCACTCCACCTACGAGCAGTACTTC.

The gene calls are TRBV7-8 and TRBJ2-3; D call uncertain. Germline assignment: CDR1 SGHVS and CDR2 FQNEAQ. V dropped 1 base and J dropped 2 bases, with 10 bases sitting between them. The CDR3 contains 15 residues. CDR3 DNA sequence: TGTGCCAGCAGCTTAGGGGTCCGCTACACAGATACGCAGTATTTT. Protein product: CASSLGVRYTDTQYF.

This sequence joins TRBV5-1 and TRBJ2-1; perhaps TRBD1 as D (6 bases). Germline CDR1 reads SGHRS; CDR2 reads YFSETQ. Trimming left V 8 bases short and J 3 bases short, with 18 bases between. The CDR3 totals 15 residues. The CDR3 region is CASQAAGENYNEQFF. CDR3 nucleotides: TGCGCCAGTCAGGCGGCAGGGGAAAACTACAATGAGCAGTTCTTC.

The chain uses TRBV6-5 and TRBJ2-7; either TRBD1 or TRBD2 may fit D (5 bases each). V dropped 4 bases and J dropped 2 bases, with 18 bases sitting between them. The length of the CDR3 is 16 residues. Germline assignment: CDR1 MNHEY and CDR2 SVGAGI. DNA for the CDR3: TGTGCCAGCAGTTCCAGCTTAGGGACCTCAACCTACGAGCAGTACTTC. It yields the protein CASSSSLGTSTYEQYF.

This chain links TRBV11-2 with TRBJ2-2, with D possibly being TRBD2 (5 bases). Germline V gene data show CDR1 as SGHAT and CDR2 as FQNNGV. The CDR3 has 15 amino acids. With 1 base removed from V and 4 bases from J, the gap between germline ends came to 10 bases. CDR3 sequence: CASSLGTRGTGELFF. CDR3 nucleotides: TGTGCCAGCAGCTTAGGAACTAGAGGCACCGGGGAGCTGTTTTTT.

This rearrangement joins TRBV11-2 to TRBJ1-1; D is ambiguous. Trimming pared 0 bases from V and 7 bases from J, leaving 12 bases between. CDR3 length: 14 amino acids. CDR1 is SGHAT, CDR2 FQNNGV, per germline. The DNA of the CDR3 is TGTGCCAGCAGCTTAGATCGCAGTTCGGATGAAGCTTTCTTT. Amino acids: CASSLDRSSDEAFF. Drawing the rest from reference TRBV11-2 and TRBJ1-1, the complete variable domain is EAGVAQSPRYKIIEKRQSVAFWCNPISGHATLYWYQQILGQGPKLLIQFQNNGVVDDSQLPKDRFSAERLKGVDSTLKIQPAKLEDSAVYLCASSLDRSSDEAFFGQGTRLTVV.

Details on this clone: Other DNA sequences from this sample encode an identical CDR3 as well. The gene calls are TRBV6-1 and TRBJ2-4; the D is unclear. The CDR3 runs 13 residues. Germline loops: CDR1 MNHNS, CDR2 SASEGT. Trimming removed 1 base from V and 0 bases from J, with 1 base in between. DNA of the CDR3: TGTGCCAGCAGTGAAGGAGCCAAAAACATTCAGTACTTC. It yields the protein CASSEGAKNIQYF.

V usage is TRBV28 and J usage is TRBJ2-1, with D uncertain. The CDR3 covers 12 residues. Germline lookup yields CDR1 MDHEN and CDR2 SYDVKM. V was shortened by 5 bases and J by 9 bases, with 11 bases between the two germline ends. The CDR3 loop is CASSAGQREQFF. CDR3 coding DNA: TGTGCCAGCAGTGCCGGCCAGCGTGAGCAGTTCTTC.

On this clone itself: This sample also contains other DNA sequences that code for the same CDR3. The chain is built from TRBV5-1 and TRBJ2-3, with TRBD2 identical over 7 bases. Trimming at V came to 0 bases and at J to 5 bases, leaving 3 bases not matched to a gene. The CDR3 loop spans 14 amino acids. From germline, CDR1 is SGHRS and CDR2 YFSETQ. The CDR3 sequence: CASSLGGSGDTQYF. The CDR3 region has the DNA TGCGCCAGCAGCTTGGGCGGGAGTGGAGATACGCAGTATTTT. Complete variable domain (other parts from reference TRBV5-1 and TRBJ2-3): KAGVTQTPRYLIKTRGQQVTLSCSPISGHRSVSWYQQTPGQGLQFLFEYFSETQRNKGNFPGRFSGRQFSNSRSEMNVSTLELGDSALYLCASSLGGSGDTQYFGPGTRLTVL.

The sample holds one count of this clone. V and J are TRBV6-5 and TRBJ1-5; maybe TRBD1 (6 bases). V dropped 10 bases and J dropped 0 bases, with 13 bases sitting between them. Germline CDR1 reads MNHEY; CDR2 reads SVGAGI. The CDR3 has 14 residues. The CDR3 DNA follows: TGTGCCACCTCAGGGGCGAATAGCAATCAGCCCCAGCATTTT. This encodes CATSGANSNQPQHF.